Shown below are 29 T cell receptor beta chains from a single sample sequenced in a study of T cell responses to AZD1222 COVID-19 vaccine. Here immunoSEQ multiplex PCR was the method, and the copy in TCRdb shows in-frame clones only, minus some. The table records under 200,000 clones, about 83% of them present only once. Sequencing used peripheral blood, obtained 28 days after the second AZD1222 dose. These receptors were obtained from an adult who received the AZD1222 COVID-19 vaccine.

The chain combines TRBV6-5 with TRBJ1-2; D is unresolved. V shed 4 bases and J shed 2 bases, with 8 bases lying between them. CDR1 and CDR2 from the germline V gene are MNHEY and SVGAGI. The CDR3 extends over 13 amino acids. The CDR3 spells CASSSRENYGYTF. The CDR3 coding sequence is TGTGCCAGCAGTTCCCGGGAAAACTATGGCTACACCTTC.

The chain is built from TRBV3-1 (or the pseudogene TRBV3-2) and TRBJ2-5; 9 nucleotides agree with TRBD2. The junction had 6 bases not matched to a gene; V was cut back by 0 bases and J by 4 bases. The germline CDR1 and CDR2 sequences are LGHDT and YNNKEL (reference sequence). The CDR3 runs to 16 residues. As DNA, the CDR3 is TGTGCCAGCAGCCAAGAGCTAGCGGGGTCGAGAGAGACCCAGTACTTC. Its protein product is CASSQELAGSRETQYF.

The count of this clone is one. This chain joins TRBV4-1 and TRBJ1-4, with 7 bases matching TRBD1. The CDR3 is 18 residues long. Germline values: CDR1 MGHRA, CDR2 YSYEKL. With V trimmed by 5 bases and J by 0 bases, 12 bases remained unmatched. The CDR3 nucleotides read TGCGCCAGCAGCAGCCGACAGGGTGGGGTTGCAACTAATGAAAAACTGTTTTTT. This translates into CASSSRQGGVATNEKLFF.

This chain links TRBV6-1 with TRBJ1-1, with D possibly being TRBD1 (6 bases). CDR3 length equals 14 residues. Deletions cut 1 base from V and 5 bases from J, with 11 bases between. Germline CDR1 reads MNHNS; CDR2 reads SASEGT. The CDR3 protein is CASSEGPRGTEAFF. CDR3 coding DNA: TGTGCCAGCAGTGAAGGACCGAGGGGGACTGAAGCTTTCTTT.

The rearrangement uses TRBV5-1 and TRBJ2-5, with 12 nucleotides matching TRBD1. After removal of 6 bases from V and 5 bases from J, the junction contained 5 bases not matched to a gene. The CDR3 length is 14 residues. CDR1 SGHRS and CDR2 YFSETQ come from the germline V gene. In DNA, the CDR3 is TGCGCCAGCAAAGGGACAGGGGGCGTGGAGACCCAGTACTTC. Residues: CASKGTGGVETQYF.

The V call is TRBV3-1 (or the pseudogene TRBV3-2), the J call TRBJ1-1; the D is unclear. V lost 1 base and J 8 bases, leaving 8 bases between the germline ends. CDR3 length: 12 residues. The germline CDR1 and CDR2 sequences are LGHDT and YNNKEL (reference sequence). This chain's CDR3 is CASSQAIGEAFF. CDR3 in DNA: TGTGCCAGCAGCCAAGCTATAGGGGAAGCTTTCTTT.

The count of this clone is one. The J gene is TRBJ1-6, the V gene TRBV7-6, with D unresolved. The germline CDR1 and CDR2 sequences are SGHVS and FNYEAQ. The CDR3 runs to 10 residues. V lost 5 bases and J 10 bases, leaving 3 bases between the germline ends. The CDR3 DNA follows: TGTGCCAGCAGCCACTCACCCCTCCACTTT. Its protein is CASSHSPLHF.

The CDR3 coding sequence is TGTGCCAGTAGGCCGACAACTAATGAAAAACTGTTTTTT. Amino acids: CASRPTTNEKLFF. The chain is built from TRBV19 and TRBJ1-4; D call uncertain. This CDR3 spans 13 amino acids. Trimming removed 6 bases at V and 0 bases at J, with 5 bases between. Germline assignment: CDR1 LNHDA and CDR2 SQIVND (reference sequence).

The DNA for the CDR3 is TGTGCCAGTAGTATAGATCTAACAGGGGGTTGGGAGTTGCCCCAGCATTTT. Residues: CASSIDLTGGWELPQHF. The rearrangement links TRBV19 to TRBJ1-5; 8 bases line up with TRBD1. The CDR3 has 17 residues. With 0 bases clipped from V and 9 bases from J, the junction kept 13 bases outside the gene matches. Germline-derived CDR1 and CDR2 are LNHDA and SQIVND (reference sequence).

The CDR3 loop is CASKGARAEKLFF. The CDR3 region has the DNA TGTGCCAGCAAGGGGGCGCGGGCGGAAAAACTGTTTTTT. The V call is TRBV6-5, the J call TRBJ1-4, with 7 bases identical to TRBD1. The CDR3 extends over 13 amino acids. Germline V gene data show CDR1 as MNHEY and CDR2 as SVGAGI. J lost 8 bases, V lost 7 bases, and 7 bases had no gene match.

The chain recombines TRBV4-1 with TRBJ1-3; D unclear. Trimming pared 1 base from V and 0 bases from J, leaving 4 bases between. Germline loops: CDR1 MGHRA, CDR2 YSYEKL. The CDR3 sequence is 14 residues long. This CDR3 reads CASSQGVSGNTIYF. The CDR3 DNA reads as TGCGCCAGCAGCCAAGGGGTCTCTGGAAACACCATATATTTT.

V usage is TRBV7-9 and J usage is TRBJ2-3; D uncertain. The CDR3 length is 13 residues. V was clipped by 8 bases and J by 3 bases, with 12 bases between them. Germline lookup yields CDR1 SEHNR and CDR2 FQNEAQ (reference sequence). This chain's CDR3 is CASGRDETDTQYF. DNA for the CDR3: TGTGCCAGCGGAAGAGACGAGACAGATACGCAGTATTTT.

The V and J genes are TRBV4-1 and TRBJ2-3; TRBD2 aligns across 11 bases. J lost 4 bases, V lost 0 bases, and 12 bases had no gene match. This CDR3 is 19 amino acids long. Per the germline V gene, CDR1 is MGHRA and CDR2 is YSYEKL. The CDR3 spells CASSQDPGSGGARADTQYF. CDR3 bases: TGCGCCAGCAGCCAAGATCCCGGTAGCGGGGGGGCCCGCGCAGATACGCAGTATTTT.

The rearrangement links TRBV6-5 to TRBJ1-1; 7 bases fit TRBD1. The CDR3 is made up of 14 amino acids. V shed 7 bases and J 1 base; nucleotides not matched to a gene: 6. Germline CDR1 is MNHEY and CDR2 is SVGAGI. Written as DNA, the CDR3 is TGTGCCAGCAAATACGGACAGGCGAACACTGAAGCTTTCTTT. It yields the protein CASKYGQANTEAFF.

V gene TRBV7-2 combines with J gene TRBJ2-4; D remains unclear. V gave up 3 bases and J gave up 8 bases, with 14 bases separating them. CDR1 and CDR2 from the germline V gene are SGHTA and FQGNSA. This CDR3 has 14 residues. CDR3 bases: TGTGCCAGCAGCTTTGGGATTACAAAATACATTCAGTACTTC. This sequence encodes CASSFGITKYIQYF.

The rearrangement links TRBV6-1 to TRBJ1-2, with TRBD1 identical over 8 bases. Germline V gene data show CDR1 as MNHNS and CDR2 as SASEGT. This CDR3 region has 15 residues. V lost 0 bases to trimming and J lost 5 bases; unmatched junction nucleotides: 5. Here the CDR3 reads CASSEADDRGYGYTF. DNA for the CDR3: TGTGCCAGCAGTGAAGCGGACGACAGGGGATATGGCTACACCTTC.

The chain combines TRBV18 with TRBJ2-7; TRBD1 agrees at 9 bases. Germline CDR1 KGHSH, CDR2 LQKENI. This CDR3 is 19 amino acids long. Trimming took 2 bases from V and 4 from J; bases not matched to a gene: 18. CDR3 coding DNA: TGTGCCAGCTCACCAAGAGGCGGAACAGGGGGCGCTCCCCATTACGAGCAGTACTTC. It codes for CASSPRGGTGGAPHYEQYF.

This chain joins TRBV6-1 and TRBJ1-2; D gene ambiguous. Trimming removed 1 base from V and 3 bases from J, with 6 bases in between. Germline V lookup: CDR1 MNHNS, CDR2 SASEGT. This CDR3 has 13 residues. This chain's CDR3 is CASSEVKDYGYTF. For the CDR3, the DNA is TGTGCCAGCAGTGAAGTAAAGGACTATGGCTACACCTTC.

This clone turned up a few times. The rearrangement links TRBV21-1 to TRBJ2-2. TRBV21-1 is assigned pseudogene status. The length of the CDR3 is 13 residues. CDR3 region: CASSKRGTGELFF. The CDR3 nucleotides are TGTGCCAGCAGCAAACGTGGCACCGGGGAGCTGTTTTTT.

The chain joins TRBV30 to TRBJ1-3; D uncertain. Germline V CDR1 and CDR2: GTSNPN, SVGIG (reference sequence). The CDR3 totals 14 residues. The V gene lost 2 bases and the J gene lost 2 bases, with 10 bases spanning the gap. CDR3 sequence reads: CAWSQRVTGNTIYF. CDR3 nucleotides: TGTGCCTGGAGTCAAAGGGTGACTGGAAACACCATATATTTT.

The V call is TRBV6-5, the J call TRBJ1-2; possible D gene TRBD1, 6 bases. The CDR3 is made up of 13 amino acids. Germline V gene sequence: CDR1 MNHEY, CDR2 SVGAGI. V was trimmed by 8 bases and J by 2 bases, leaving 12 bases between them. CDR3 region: CASSRGHNYGYTF. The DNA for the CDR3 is TGTGCCAGCTCACGGGGGCACAACTATGGCTACACCTTC.

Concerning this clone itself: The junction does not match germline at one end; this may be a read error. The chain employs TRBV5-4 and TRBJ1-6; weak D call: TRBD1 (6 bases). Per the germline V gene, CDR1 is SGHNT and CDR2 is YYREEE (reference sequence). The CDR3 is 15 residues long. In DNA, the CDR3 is TGTGCCAGCAGCCCCTGGAGGCAGGGGTATTCGCCCCTCCACTTT. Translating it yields CASSPWRQGYSPLHF.

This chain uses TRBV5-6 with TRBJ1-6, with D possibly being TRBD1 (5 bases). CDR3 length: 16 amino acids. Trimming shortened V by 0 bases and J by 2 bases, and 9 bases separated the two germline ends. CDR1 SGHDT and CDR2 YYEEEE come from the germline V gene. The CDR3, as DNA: TGTGCCAGCAGCTTGGGTGGGGACCCCTATAATTCACCCCTCCACTTT. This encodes CASSLGGDPYNSPLHF.

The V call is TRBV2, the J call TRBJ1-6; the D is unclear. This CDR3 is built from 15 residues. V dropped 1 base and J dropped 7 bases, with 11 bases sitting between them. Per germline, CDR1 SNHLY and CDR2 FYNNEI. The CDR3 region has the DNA TGTGCCAGCAGTGAAGTCTCGGGTGCCAATTCACCCCTCCACTTT. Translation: CASSEVSGANSPLHF.

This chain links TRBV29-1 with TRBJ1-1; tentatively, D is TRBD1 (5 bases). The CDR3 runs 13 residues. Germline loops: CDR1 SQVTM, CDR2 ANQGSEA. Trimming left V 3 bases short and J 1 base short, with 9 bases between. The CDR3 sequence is CSVEAQENTEAFF. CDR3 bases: TGCAGCGTTGAGGCACAGGAGAACACTGAAGCTTTCTTT.

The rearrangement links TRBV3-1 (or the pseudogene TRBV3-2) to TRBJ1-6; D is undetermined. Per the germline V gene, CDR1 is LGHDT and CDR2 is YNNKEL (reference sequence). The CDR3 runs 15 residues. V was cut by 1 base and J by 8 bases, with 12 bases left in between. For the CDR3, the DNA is TGTGCCAGCAGCCAAGCACGGCAGAGGTATTCACCCCTCCACTTT. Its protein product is CASSQARQRYSPLHF.

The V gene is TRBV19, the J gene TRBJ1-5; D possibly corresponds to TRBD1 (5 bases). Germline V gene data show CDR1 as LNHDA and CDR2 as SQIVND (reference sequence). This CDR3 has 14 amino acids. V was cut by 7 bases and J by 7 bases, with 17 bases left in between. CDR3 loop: CASTPQGGGQPQHF. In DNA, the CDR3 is TGTGCCAGTACCCCCCAGGGAGGAGGACAGCCCCAGCATTTT. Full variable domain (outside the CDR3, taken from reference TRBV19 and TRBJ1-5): DGGITQSPKYLFRKEGQNVTLSCEQNLNHDAMYWYRQDPGQGLRLIYYSQIVNDFQKGDIAEGYSVSREKKESFPLTVTSAQKNPTAFYLCASTPQGGGQPQHFGDGTRLSIL.

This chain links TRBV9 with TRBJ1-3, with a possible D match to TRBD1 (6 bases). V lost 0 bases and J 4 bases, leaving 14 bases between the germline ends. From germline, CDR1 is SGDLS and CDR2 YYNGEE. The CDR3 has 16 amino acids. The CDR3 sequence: CASSVEEGGSGNTIYF. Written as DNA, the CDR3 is TGTGCCAGCAGCGTAGAGGAAGGGGGATCGGGAAACACCATATATTTT.

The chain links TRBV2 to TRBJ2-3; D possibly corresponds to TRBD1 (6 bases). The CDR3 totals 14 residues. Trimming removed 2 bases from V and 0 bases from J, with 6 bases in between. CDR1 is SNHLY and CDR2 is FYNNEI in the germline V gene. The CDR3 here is CASSEQGSTDTQYF. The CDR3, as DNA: TGTGCCAGCAGTGAACAGGGGAGCACAGATACGCAGTATTTT.